This T cell receptor (beta chain) is from a study of early T cells in non-severe SARS-CoV-2 infection. Study as a whole: From unsorted whole blood, bulk RNA was sequenced, and the chains remained unpaired.

At least ten counts were recorded for this clonotype. Germline-derived CDR1 and CDR2 are SQVTM and ANQGSEA. The CDR3 spans 12 residues. Trimming removed 5 bases from V and 9 bases from J, with 14 bases in between. TCRdb processed the 5' RACE reads anew with MiXCR; each CDR3 protein has one entry. This sample yields more than 35,000 distinct CDR3 sequences, of which less than 5% are seen a single time; about 9.1% belongs to the top ten. This clonotype was obtained from an adult who was a healthcare worker with PCR-confirmed SARS-CoV-2 infection or an uninfected control (not recorded which). The material sequenced was whole blood. The rearrangement joins TRBV29-1 to TRBJ2-1, with a tentative D call TRBD1 (7 bases). CDR3 sequence: CSVLGGQLEQFF. CDR3 DNA sequence: TGCAGCGTTCTCGGGGGACAGCTTGAGCAGTTCTTC.